The 11 T cell receptor beta chains listed next were all sequenced from one sample in a study of CD8+ T cells in alopecia areata. After isolation, RNA underwent reverse transcription to generate cDNA as the sequencing template. Libraries were prepared by immunoSEQ multiplex PCR; TCRdb keeps only in-frame clonotypes and omits some of them. The sample lists about 120,000 clones, about three fifths occurring once. Treatment described: oral pan-JAK inhibitor, 5-10 mg twice daily. Sequencing was performed on CD8+ T cells sorted from blood, taken at week 4, from a patient treated with tofacitinib. The receptors come from a human donor with alopecia areata.

In this sample, this clone turned up a few times. The V and J genes are TRBV29-1 and TRBJ2-5, with TRBD2 matching 7 bases. There are 13 residues in the CDR3. CDR1 is SQVTM, CDR2 ANQGSEA, per germline. The trim removed 5 bases at V and 0 bases at J, leaving 3 bases unmatched. DNA for the CDR3: TGCAGCGTTCCAGCGGGGTACCAAGAGACCCAGTACTTC. This sequence encodes CSVPAGYQETQYF.

This clone was observed a handful of times. The rearrangement links TRBV29-1 to TRBJ2-3; D is undetermined. Germline CDR1 and CDR2: SQVTM and ANQGSEA. The length of the CDR3 is 14 residues. V was pared by 4 bases and J by 2 bases, with 13 bases between. CDR3 DNA sequence: TGCAGCGTTGGAGGTAAAGCAAACACAGATACGCAGTATTTT. It yields the protein CSVGGKANTDTQYF.

The rearrangement links TRBV29-1 to TRBJ2-1; 9 nucleotides line up with TRBD2. This CDR3 comprises 16 residues. J was trimmed by 7 bases and V by 4 bases; bases with no gene match: 14. From germline, CDR1 is SQVTM and CDR2 ANQGSEA. The CDR3 reads CSVAGGGALLENEQFF. The CDR3 DNA is TGCAGCGTTGCGGGCGGGGGGGCCCTTTTGGAGAATGAGCAGTTCTTC.

The CDR3 nucleotides read TGTGCCAGCAGTCCCCCTGCTAGCACAGATACGCAGTATTTT. Residues: CASSPPASTDTQYF. V gene TRBV6-5 combines with J gene TRBJ2-3, with D hard to call. The CDR3 is made up of 14 amino acids. The V end lost 5 bases, the J end lost 0 bases, and 9 bases lay between the germline ends. The germline V gene has CDR1 MNHEY and CDR2 SVGAGI.

Regarding this clone: A junction end diverges from the germline sequence, so it may reflect a read error. This rearrangement joins TRBV25-1 to TRBJ2-5, with TRBD2 identical over 10 bases. The CDR3 extends over 15 amino acids. The germline V gene encodes CDR1 MGHDK and CDR2 SYGVNS. CDR3 DNA sequence: TGTGCCAGCAGTGAATCTTCAAGCGGGGGGGCCCTCCCGCACTTC. This encodes CASSESSSGGALPHF.

The chain combines TRBV29-1 with TRBJ1-2, with D perhaps matching TRBD1 (5 bases). CDR1 is SQVTM, CDR2 ANQGSEA, per germline. Trimming took 6 bases from V and 3 from J, leaving 14 bases between them. The CDR3 sequence is 13 residues long. The CDR3, as DNA: TGCAGCGTCCCTAACTTACAGGACTATGGCTACACCTTC. Translated: CSVPNLQDYGYTF.

The chain combines TRBV7-9 with TRBJ1-2; possibly TRBD1 for D (6 bases). This CDR3 has 15 residues. The V and J ends lost 5 bases and 0 bases respectively, with 13 bases between them. Germline V gene data show CDR1 as SEHNR and CDR2 as FQNEAQ (reference sequence). In DNA form, the CDR3 reads TGTGCCAGCAGCCCCCGGACAGTTTCTAACTATGGCTACACCTTC. Residues: CASSPRTVSNYGYTF.

This clone was counted only a few times. V is TRBV4-1 and J is TRBJ2-1; D is perhaps TRBD1 (6 bases). CDR3 size: 12 residues. The V gene's germline CDR1 is MGHRA and CDR2 YSYEKL. The germline V and J ends were trimmed by 5 bases and 10 bases, with 12 bases remaining between them. As DNA, the CDR3 is TGCGCCAGCAGCGACAGGCGAGGAGAGCAGTTCTTC. It specifies CASSDRRGEQFF.

The rearrangement links TRBV28 to TRBJ1-1, with D possibly TRBD1 on 5 matching bases. Germline-derived CDR1 and CDR2 are MDHEN and SYDVKM. Trimming pared 3 bases from V and 0 bases from J, leaving 17 bases between. CDR3 length: 17 amino acids. CDR3 sequence: CASSFPDIPPMNTEAFF. As DNA, the CDR3 is TGTGCCAGCAGTTTCCCGGACATCCCACCTATGAACACTGAAGCTTTCTTT.

This clone was observed a handful of times. The chain couples TRBV28 to TRBJ2-7, with a tentative D call TRBD2 (6 bases). The V gene lost 1 base and the J gene lost 7 bases, with 17 bases spanning the gap. Per germline, CDR1 MDHEN and CDR2 SYDVKM. The CDR3 has 15 amino acids. The CDR3 protein is CASSLSQWGVGEQYF. In nucleotides, the CDR3 is TGTGCCAGCAGTTTATCCCAATGGGGGGTAGGTGAGCAGTACTTC.

The J gene is TRBJ1-1, the V gene TRBV7-6; 7 bases align to TRBD1. The CDR3 length is 15 residues. In germline, CDR1 is SGHVS, CDR2 FNYEAQ. With V trimmed by 4 bases and J by 1 base, 6 bases remained unmatched. In DNA form, the CDR3 reads TGTGCCAGCAGCTCAGAACAGGGGCAGAACACTGAAGCTTTCTTT. Its protein is CASSSEQGQNTEAFF.